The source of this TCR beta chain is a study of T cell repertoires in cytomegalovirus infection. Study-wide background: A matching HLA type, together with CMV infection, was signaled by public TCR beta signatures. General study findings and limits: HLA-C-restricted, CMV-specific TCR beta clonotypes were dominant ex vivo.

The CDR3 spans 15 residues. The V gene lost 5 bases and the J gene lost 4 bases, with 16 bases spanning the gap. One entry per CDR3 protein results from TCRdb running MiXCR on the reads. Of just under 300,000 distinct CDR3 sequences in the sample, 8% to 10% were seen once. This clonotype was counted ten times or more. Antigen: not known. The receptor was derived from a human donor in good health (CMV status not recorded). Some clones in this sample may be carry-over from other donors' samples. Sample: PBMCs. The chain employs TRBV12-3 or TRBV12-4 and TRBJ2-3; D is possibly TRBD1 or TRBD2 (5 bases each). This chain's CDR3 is CASSPGLAGPDTQYF. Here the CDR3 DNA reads TGTGCCAGCAGTCCGGGGCTAGCAGGGCCAGATACGCAGTATTTT.